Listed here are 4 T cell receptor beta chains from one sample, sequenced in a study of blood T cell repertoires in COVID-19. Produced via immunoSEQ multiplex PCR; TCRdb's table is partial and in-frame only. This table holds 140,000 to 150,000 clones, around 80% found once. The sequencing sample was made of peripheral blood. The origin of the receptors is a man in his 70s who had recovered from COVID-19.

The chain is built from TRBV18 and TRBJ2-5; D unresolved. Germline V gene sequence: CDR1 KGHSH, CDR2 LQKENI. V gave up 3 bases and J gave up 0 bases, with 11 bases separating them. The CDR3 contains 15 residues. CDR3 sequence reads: CASSPETPDQETQYF. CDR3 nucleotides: TGTGCCAGCTCACCCGAGACACCAGACCAAGAGACCCAGTACTTC.

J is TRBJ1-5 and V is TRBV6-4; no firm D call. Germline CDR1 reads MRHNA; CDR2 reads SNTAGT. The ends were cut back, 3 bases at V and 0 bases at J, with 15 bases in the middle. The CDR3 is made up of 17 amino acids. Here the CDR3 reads CASSDTAGYYSNQPQHF. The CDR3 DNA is TGTGCCAGCAGTGATACGGCGGGATACTATAGCAATCAGCCCCAGCATTTT.

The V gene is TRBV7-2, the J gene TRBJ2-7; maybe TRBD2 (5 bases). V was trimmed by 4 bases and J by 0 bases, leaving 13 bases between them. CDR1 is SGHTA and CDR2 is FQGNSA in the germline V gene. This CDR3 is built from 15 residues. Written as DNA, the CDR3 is TGTGCCAGCAGCTATGGAGGATCCAGCTCCTACGAGCAGTACTTC. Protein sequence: CASSYGGSSSYEQYF.

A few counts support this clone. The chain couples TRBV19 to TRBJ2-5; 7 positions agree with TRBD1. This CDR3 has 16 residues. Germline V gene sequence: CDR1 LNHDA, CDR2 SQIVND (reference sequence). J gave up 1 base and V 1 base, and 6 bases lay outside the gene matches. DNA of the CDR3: TGTGCCAGTAGTATAGTGTCGGGACAGAGCCAAGAGACCCAGTACTTC. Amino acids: CASSIVSGQSQETQYF.